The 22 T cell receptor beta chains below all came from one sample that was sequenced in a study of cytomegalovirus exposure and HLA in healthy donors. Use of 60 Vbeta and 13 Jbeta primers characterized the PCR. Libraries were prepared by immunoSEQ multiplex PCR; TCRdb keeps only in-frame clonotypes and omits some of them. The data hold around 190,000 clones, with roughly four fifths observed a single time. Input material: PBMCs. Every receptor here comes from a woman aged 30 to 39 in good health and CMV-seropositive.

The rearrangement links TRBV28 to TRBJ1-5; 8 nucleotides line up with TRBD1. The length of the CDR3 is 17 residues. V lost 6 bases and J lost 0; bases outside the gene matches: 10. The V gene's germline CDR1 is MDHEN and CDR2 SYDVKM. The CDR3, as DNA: TGTGCCAGCAGAACCGGGACAGGAGGGGGTAGCAATCAGCCCCAGCATTTT. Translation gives CASRTGTGGGSNQPQHF.

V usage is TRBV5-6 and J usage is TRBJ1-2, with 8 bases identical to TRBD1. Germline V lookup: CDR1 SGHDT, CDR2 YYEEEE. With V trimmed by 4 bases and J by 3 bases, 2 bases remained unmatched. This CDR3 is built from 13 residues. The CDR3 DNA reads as TGTGCCAGCAGCGGACAGGGTTACTATGGCTACACCTTC. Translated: CASSGQGYYGYTF.

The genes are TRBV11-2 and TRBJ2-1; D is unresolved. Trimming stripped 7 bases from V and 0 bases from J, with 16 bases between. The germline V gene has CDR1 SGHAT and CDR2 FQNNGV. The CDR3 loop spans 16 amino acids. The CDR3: CASTSSAESSYNEQFF. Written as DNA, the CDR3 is TGTGCCAGCACCTCGAGTGCGGAGAGCTCCTACAATGAGCAGTTCTTC. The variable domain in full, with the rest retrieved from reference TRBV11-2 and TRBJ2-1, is EAGVAQSPRYKIIEKRQSVAFWCNPISGHATLYWYQQILGQGPKLLIQFQNNGVVDDSQLPKDRFSAERLKGVDSTLKIQPAKLEDSAVYLCASTSSAESSYNEQFFGPGTRLTVL.

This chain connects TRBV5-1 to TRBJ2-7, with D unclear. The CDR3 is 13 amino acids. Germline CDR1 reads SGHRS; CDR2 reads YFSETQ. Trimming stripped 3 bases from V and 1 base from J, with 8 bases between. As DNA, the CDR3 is TGCGCCAGCAGCTCGCTAGATTCCTACGAGCAGTACTTC. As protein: CASSSLDSYEQYF.

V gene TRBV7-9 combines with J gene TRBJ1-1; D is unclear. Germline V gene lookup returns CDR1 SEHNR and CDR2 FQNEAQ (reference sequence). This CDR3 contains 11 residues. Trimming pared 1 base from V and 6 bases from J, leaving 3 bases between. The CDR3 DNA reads TGTGCCAGCAGCTTAGTCGCTGAAGCTTTCTTT. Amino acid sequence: CASSLVAEAFF.

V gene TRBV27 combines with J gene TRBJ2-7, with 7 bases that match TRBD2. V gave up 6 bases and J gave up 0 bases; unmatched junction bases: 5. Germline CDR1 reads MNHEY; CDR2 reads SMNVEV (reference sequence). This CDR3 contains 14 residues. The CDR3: CASRRSGSSYEQYF. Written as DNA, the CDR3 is TGTGCCAGCAGACGTAGCGGGTCCTCCTACGAGCAGTACTTC.

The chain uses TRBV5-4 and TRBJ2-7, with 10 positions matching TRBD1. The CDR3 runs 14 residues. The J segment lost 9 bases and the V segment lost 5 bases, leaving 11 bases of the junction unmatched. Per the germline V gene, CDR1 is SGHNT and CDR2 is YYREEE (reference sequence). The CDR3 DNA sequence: TGTGCCAGCAGTGACCCGGGACAGGGGCCTCGGCAGTACTTC. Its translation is CASSDPGQGPRQYF.

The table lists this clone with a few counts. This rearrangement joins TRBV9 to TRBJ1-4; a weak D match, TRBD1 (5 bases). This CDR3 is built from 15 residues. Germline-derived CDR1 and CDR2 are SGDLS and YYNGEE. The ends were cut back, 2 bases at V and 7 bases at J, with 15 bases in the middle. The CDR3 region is CASSVKGTGTEKLFF. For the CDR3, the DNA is TGTGCCAGCAGCGTTAAAGGAACAGGCACTGAAAAACTGTTTTTT. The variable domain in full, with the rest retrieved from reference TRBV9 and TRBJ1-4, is DSGVTQTPKHLITATGQRVTLRCSPRSGDLSVYWYQQSLDQGLQFLIQYYNGEERAKGNILERFSAQQFPDLHSELNLSSLELGDSALYFCASSVKGTGTEKLFFGSGTQLSVL.

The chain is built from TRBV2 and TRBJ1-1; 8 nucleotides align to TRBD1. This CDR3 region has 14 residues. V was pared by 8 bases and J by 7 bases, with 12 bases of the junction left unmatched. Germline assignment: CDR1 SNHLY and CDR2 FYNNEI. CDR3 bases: TGTGCCAGCCAAAGAACGACAGGGGACGGTGAAGCTTTCTTT. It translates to CASQRTTGDGEAFF.

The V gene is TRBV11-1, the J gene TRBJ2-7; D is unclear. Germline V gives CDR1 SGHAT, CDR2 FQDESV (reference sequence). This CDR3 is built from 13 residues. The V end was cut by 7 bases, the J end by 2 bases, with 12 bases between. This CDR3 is CASKPGSAYEQYF. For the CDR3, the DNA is TGTGCCAGCAAGCCTGGCAGCGCCTACGAGCAGTACTTC.

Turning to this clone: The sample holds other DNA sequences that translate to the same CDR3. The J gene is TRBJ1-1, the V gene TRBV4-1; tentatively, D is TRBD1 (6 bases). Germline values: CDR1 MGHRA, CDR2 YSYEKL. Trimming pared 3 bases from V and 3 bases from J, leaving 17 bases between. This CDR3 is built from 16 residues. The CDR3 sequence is CASSHADSSWDTEAFF. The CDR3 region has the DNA TGCGCCAGCAGCCACGCGGACAGTTCGTGGGACACTGAAGCTTTCTTT.

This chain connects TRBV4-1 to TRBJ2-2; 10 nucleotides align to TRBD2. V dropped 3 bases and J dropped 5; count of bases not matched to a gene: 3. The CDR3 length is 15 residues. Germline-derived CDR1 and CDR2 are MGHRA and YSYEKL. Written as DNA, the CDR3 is TGCGCCAGCAGCCATAGGACTAGCGGAACCGGGGAGCTGTTTTTT. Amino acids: CASSHRTSGTGELFF.

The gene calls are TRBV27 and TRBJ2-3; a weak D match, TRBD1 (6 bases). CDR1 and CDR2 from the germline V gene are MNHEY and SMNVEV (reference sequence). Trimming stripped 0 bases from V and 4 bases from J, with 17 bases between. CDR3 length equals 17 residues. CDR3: CASSLSMTPQGPDTQYF. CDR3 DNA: TGTGCCAGCAGTTTATCGATGACCCCTCAGGGGCCAGATACGCAGTATTTT.

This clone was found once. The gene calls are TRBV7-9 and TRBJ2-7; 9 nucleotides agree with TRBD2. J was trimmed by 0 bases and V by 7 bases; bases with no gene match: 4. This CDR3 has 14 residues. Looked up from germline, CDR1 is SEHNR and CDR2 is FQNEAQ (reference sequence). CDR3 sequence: CASTMTSGSYEQYF. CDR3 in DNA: TGTGCCAGCACCATGACTAGCGGCTCCTACGAGCAGTACTTC.

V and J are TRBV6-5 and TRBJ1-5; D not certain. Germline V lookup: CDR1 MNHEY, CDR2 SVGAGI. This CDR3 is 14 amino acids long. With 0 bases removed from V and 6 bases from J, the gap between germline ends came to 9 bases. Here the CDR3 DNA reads TGTGCCAGCAGTTACTCGGCGGAGGGTCAGCCCCAGCATTTT. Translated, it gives CASSYSAEGQPQHF.

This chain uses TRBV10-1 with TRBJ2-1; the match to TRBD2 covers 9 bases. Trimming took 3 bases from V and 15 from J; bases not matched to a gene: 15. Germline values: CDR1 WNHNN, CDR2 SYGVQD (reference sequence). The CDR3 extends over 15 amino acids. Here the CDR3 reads CASSDSLAGVRGMFF. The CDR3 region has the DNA TGCGCCAGCAGTGACTCCTTAGCGGGAGTCAGGGGAATGTTCTTC.

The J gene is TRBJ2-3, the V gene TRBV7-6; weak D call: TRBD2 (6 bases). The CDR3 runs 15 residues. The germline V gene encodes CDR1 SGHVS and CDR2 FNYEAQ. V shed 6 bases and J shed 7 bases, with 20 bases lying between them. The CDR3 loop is CASSQSGSGVNTQYF. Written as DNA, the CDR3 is TGTGCCAGCAGTCAAAGCGGGTCGGGGGTGAATACGCAGTATTTT.

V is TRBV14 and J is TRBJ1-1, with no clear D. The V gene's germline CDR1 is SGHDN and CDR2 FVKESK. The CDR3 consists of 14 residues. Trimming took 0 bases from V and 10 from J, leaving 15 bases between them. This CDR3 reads CASSQEGSARGAFF. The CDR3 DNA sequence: TGTGCCAGCAGCCAAGAGGGTAGCGCCCGCGGAGCTTTCTTT.

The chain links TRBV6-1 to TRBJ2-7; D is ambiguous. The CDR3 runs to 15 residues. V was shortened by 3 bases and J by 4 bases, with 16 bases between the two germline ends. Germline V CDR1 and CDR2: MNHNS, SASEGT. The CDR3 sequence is CASSEFETSGYEQYF. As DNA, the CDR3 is TGTGCCAGCAGTGAGTTTGAGACCTCGGGTTACGAGCAGTACTTC.

The CDR3 spells CASSLSTGSPEAFF. DNA of the CDR3: TGTGCCAGCAGTTTATCGACAGGGAGCCCTGAAGCTTTCTTT. The chain links TRBV27 to TRBJ1-1; TRBD1 aligns across 7 bases. The CDR3 contains 14 residues. The V segment lost 0 bases and the J segment 6 bases; nucleotides outside the gene matches: 4. CDR1 is MNHEY and CDR2 is SMNVEV in the germline V gene (reference sequence).

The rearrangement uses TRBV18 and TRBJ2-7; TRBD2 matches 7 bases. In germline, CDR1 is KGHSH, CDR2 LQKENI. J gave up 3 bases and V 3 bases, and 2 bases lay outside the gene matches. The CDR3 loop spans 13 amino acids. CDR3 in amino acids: CASSPGTNYEQYF. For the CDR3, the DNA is TGTGCCAGCTCACCCGGGACTAACTACGAGCAGTACTTC.

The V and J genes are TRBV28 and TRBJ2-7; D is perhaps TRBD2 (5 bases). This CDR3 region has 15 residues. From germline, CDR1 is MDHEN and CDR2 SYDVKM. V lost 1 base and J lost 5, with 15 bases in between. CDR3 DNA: TGTGCCAGCAGTTTATTTCAGCGGAAGGGCCACGAGCAGTACTTC. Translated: CASSLFQRKGHEQYF.